Listed below are T cell receptor beta chains from one sample, sequenced in a study of cytomegalovirus exposure and HLA in healthy donors. Sequencing was performed with immunoSEQ multiplex PCR; in TCRdb, only in-frame clones are kept and a portion is missing. The sample consists of fewer than 100,000 clones, roughly 80% of them appearing once. Sequenced: PBMCs. These receptors came from a man aged 35 to 55 in good health and CMV-seropositive. Both conserved end residues are trimmed from each CDR3. Each record gives: clone size, V gene, CDR3 protein. The size of a clone is reported for some rows only, either as once, few or many, or as a class for expanded clones.

size: -; V: TRBV18; CDR3: ASSPGTGPTGELF
size: -; V: TRBV28; CDR3: ASSQLGGQETQY
size: -; V: TRBV7-2; CDR3: ASSFGARGGVETQY
size: few; V: TRBV6-4; CDR3: ASSARWGETQY
size: -; V: TRBV13; CDR3: ASSLHTGLERETQY
size: -; V: TRBV2; CDR3: ASEQGANTEAF
size: -; V: TRBV5-4; CDR3: ASSLATVAKDTQY
size: -; V: TRBV11-2; CDR3: ASSLDQRSTGELF
size: -; V: TRBV27; CDR3: ASSLVGQVSGANVLT
size: -; V: TRBV11-1; CDR3: ASSLTSEAHEQF
size: few; V: TRBV27; CDR3: ASSLAGQGYEQF
size: -; V: TRBV6-5; CDR3: ASSRGQGASGYT
size: -; V: TRBV25-1; CDR3: ASSELGNGDEKLF
size: few; V: TRBV11-2; CDR3: ASSLFRGDEQY
size: -; V: TRBV5-1; CDR3: ASSLASGDYGYT
size: -; V: TRBV5-4; CDR3: ASSFRTGTLEQY
size: -; V: TRBV7-9; CDR3: ASSLGREIGELF
size: -; V: TRBV4-2; CDR3: ASSQDRADTNTGELF
size: -; V: TRBV14; CDR3: ASSRDRASSYEQY
size: -; V: TRBV18; CDR3: ASSPPGGVSYEQY
size: -; V: TRBV10-2; CDR3: ASRLADYNEQF
size: -; V: TRBV5-1; CDR3: ASSFQEDYGYT
size: few; V: TRBV18; CDR3: ASSPLASYEQY
size: -; V: TRBV10-1; CDR3: ASSDPTSGNYEQY
size: -; V: TRBV28; CDR3: ASKKGADYGYT
size: once; V: TRBV28; CDR3: ASSFWAASSTDTQY
size: -; V: TRBV2; CDR3: ASRVTSGTYEQY
size: once; V: TRBV29-1; CDR3: SVDPGQGANEQY
size: -; V: TRBV4-3; CDR3: ASSQEFVGPTEAF